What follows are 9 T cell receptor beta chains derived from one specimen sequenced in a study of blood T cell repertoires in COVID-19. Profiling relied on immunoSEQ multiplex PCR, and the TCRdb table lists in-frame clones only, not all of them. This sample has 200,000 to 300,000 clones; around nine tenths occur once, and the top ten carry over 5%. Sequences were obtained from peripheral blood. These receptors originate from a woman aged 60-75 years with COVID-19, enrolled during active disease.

Written as DNA, the CDR3 is TGCGCCAGCAGCCAGAGGACAGGGGAGTCGTGGCAGTACTTC. This translates into CASSQRTGESWQYF. The rearrangement uses TRBV5-1 and TRBJ2-7, with 9 bases aligning to TRBD1. Germline-derived CDR1 and CDR2 are SGHRS and YFSETQ. This CDR3 region has 14 residues. Unmatched junction bases numbered 11, after V lost 4 bases and J lost 9 bases.

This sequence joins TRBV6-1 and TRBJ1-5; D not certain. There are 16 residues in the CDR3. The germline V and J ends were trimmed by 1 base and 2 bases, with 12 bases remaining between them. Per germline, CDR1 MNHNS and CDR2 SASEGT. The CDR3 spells CASSEGSGLGNQPQHF. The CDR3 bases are TGTGCCAGCAGTGAAGGGTCCGGTCTGGGCAATCAGCCCCAGCATTTT.

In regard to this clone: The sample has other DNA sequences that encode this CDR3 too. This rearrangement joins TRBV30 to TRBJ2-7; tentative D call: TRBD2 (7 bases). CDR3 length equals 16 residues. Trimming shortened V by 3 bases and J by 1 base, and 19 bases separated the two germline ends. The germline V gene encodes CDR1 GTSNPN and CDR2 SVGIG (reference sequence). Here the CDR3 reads CAWRGGAGTFSYEQYF. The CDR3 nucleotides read TGTGCCTGGAGGGGGGGGGCGGGGACCTTTTCCTACGAGCAGTACTTC.

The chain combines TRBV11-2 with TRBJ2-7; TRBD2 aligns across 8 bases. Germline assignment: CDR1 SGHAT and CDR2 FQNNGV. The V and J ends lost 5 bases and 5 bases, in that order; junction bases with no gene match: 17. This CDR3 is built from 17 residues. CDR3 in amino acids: CASSPRAGLEAFHEQYF. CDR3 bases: TGTGCCAGCAGCCCCCGGGCGGGACTAGAGGCTTTCCACGAGCAGTACTTC.

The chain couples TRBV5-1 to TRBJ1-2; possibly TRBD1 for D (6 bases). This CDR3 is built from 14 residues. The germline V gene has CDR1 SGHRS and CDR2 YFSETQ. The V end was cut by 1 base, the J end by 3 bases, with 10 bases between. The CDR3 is CASSLSGEYYGYTF. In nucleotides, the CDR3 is TGCGCCAGCAGCTTGTCAGGGGAGTACTATGGCTACACCTTC.

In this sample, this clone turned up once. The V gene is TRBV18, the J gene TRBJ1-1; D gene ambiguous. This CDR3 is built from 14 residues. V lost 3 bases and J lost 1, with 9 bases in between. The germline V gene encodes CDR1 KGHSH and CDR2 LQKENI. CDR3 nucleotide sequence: TGTGCCAGCTCACCTACAGCGGGGAACACTGAAGCTTTCTTT. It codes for CASSPTAGNTEAFF.

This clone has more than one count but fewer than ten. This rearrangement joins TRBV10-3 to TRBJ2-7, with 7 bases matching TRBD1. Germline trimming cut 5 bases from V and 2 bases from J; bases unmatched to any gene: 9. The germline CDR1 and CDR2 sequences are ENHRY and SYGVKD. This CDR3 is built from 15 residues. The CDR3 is CAISLDRALPYEQYF. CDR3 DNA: TGTGCCATCAGTCTCGACAGGGCCTTACCCTACGAGCAGTACTTC.

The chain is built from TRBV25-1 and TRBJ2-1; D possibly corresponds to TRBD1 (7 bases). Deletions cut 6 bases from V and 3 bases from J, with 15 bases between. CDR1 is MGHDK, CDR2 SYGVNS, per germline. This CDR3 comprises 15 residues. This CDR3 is CASRRQGGDYNEQFF. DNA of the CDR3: TGTGCCAGCAGGAGACAGGGAGGAGACTACAATGAGCAGTTCTTC.

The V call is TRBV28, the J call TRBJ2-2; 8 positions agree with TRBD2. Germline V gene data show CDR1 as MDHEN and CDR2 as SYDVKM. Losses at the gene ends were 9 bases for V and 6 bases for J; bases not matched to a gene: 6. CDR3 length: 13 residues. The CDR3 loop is CASRPAGAGELFF. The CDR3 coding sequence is TGTGCCAGTCGTCCAGCGGGAGCCGGGGAGCTGTTTTTT.